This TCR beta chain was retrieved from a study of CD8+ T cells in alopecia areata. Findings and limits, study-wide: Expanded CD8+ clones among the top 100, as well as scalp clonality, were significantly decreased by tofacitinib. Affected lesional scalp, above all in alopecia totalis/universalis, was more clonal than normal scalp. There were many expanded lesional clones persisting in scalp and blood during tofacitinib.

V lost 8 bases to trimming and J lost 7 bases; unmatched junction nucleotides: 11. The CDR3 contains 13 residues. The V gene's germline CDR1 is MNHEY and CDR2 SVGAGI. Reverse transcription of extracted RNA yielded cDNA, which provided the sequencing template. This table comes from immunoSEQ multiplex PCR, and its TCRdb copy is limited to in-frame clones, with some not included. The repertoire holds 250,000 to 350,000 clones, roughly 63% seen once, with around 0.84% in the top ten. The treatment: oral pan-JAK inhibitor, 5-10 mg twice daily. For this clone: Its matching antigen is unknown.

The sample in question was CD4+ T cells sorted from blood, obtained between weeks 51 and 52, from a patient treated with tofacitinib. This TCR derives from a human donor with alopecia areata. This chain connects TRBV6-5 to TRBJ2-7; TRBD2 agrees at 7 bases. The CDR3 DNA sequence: TGTGCCAGCTCCGGGACTACGACCTTGGAGCAGTACTTC. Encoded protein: CASSGTTTLEQYF.